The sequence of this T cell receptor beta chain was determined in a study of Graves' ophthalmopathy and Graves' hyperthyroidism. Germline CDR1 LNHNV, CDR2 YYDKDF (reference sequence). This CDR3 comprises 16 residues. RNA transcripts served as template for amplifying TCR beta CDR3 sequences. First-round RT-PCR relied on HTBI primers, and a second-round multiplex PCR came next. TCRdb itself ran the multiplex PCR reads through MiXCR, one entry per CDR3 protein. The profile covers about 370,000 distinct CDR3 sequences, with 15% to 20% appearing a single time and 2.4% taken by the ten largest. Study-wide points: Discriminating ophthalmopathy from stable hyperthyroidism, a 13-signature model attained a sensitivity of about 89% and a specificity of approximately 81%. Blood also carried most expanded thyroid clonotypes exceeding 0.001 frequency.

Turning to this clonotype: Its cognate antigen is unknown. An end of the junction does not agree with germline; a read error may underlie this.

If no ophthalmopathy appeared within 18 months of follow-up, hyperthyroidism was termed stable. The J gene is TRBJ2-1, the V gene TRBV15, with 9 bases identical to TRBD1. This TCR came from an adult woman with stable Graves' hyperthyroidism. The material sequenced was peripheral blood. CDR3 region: CATSLNLWTGVNEKFF. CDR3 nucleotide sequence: TGTGCCACCAGCCTAAACCTATGGACAGGGGTCAATGAGAAGTTCTTC.